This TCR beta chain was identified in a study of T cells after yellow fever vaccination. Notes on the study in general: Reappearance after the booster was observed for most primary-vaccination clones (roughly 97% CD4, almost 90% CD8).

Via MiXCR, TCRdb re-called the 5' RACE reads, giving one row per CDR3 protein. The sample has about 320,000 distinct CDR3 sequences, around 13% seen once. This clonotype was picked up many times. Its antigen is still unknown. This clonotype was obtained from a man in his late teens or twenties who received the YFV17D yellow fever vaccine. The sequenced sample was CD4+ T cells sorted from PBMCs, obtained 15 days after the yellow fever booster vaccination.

The CDR3 region has the DNA TGTGCCAGCAGTTCCCAAGCGACAGGCACTGAAGCTTTCTTT. Its protein product is CASSSQATGTEAFF. The V call is TRBV7-9, the J call TRBJ1-1; maybe TRBD1 (6 bases). This CDR3 is 14 amino acids long. V gave up 6 bases and J gave up 4 bases, with 15 bases separating them. CDR1 SEHNR and CDR2 FQNEAQ come from the germline V gene (reference sequence).